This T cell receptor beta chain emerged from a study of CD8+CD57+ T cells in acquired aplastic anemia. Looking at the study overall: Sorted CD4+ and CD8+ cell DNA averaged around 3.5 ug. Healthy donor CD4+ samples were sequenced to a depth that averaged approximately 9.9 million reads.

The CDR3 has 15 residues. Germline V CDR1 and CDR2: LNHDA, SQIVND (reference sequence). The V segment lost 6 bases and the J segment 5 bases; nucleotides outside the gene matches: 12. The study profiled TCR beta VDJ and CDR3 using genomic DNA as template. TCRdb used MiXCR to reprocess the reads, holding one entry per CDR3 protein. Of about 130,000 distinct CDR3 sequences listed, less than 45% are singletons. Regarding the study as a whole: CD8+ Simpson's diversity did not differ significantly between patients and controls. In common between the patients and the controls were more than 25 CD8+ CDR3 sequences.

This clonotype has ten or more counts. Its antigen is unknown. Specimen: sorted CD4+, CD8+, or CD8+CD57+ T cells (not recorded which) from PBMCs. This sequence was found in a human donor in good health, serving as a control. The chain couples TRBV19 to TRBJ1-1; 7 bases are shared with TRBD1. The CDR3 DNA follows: TGTGCCAGTAGCTTCTCCAACAGGGGAGGGACTGAAGCTTTCTTT. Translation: CASSFSNRGGTEAFF.